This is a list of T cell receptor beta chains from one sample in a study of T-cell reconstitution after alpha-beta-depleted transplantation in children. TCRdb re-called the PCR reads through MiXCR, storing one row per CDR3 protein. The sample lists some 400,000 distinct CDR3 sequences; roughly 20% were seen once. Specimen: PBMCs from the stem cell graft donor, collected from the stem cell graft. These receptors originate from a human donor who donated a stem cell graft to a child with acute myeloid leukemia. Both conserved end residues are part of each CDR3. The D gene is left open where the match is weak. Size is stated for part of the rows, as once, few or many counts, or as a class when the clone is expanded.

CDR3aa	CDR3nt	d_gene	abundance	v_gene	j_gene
CASSLLVASGIYEQYF	TGTGCCAGCAGCTTATTGGTCGCTAGCGGGATCTACGAGCAGTACTTC	TRBD2	many	TRBV13	TRBJ2-7
CATSRDVGLDTQYF	TGTGCCACCAGCAGAGATGTGGGGCTAGATACGCAGTATTTT	.	.	TRBV15	TRBJ2-3
CSADGGERDFYNEQFF	TGCAGTGCCGACGGGGGAGAGCGGGATTTCTACAATGAGCAGTTCTTC	TRBD2	.	TRBV20-1	TRBJ2-1
CASSLTARLADYNEQFF	TGTGCCAGCAGCCTAACAGCGCGACTAGCAGATTACAATGAGCAGTTCTTC	TRBD2	.	TRBV5-5	TRBJ2-1
CSASDLVGASYEQYF	TGCAGTGCTAGTGACCTCGTCGGGGCCTCCTACGAGCAGTACTTC	.	many	TRBV20-1	TRBJ2-7
CASSSGQTAITTDTQYF	TGTGCCAGCAGCTCAGGACAGACAGCCATAACCACAGATACGCAGTATTTT	.	.	TRBV5-4	TRBJ2-3
CASSLLDSQETQYF	TGTGCCAGCAGTTTATTGGACAGCCAAGAGACCCAGTACTTC	.	.	TRBV27	TRBJ2-5
CASSYSSGSIGELFF	TGTGCCAGCAGTTACTCTAGCGGGAGTATCGGGGAGCTGTTTTTT	TRBD2	.	TRBV6-5	TRBJ2-2
CASSSGGYIQYF	TGTGCCAGCAGCTCAGGGGGCTACATTCAGTACTTC	TRBD1	.	TRBV28	TRBJ2-4
CASSLRSGLAGDEQYF	TGTGCCAGCAGTTTACGGTCGGGACTAGCGGGAGACGAGCAGTACTTC	TRBD2	many	TRBV28	TRBJ2-7
CASSFRREGTEAFF	TGTGCCAGCAGTTTCCGGCGGGAGGGCACTGAAGCTTTCTTT	.	few	TRBV27	TRBJ1-1
CASSYSQLTGNNEQFF	TGTGCCAGCAGTTACTCCCAGCTGACAGGTAACAATGAGCAGTTCTTC	.	many	TRBV6-5	TRBJ2-1
CSAILIPRSSYNEQFF	TGCAGTGCTATACTGATTCCACGGAGCTCCTACAATGAGCAGTTCTTC	.	few	TRBV20-1	TRBJ2-1
CASSLSLTYEQYF	TGTGCCAGCAGTTTAAGCTTGACCTACGAGCAGTACTTC	.	many	TRBV12-3/TRBV12-4	TRBJ2-7
CASSLGVNRDEQYF	TGTGCCAGCAGTTTGGGCGTTAACCGGGACGAGCAGTACTTC	.	few	TRBV28	TRBJ2-7
CASSEGWTGNQPQHF	TGTGCCAGCAGTGAGGGTTGGACAGGGAATCAGCCCCAGCATTTT	TRBD1	many	TRBV6-1	TRBJ1-5
CSVEGVVGDTQYF	TGCAGCGTTGAGGGCGTTGTTGGAGATACGCAGTATTTT	.	many	TRBV29-1	TRBJ2-3
CSARGWDHSYEQYF	TGCAGTGCTAGAGGCTGGGACCACTCCTACGAGCAGTACTTC	.	.	TRBV20-1	TRBJ2-7
CASSFAGQGVVEQYF	TGTGCCAGCAGTTTTGCGGGACAGGGTGTTGTCGAGCAGTACTTC	TRBD1	once	TRBV6-2/TRBV6-3	TRBJ2-7
CATSDAGDGQGSEKLFF	TGTGCCACCAGTGATGCGGGGGACGGACAGGGTTCTGAAAAACTGTTTTTT	TRBD1	.	TRBV24-1	TRBJ1-4
CASSLTPPGYTGELFF	TGTGCCAGCAGTCTAACCCCCCCAGGGTACACCGGGGAGCTGTTTTTT	.	few	TRBV12-3/TRBV12-4	TRBJ2-2
CSARRKLAGDYNEQFF	TGCAGTGCTAGACGAAAACTAGCGGGAGATTACAATGAGCAGTTCTTC	TRBD2	many	TRBV20-1	TRBJ2-1
CSVGARLSTDTQYF	TGCAGCGTGGGGGCTAGACTTAGCACAGATACGCAGTATTTT	.	many	TRBV29-1	TRBJ2-3
CATSREGGYGYTF	TGTGCCACCAGCAGAGAGGGGGGCTATGGCTACACCTTC	.	.	TRBV15	TRBJ1-2
CSARDFRLAGGPSTDTQYF	TGCAGTGCTAGAGATTTCCGGCTAGCGGGAGGACCCTCCACAGATACGCAGTATTTT	TRBD2	many	TRBV20-1	TRBJ2-3
CASSPTSGTYNEQFF	TGTGCCAGCAGCCCGACTAGCGGGACCTACAATGAGCAGTTCTTC	TRBD2	few	TRBV5-1	TRBJ2-1